Below are 6 T cell receptor beta chains sequenced from a single sample in a study of radiotherapy plus CTLA-4 blockade in lung cancer. Measured with immunoSEQ multiplex PCR; TCRdb has only the in-frame clones, and not every one. The sample contains roughly 90,000 clones, 88% of which appear only once. Sequencing used peripheral blood, obtained from a patient treated with radiotherapy plus ipilimumab. Source of these receptors: a human donor with non-small cell lung cancer that progressed on radiotherapy plus ipilimumab.

The count of this clone is one. This CDR3 reads CASSPRRDRGGETQYF. DNA of the CDR3: TGTGCCAGCAGTCCCCGCCGGGACAGGGGAGGAGAGACCCAGTACTTC. This rearrangement joins TRBV7-8 to TRBJ2-5, with TRBD1 matching 10 bases. Looked up from germline, CDR1 is SGHVS and CDR2 is FQNEAQ. After removal of 6 bases from V and 4 bases from J, the junction contained 11 bases not matched to a gene. This CDR3 spans 16 amino acids.

This clone came up once. The rearrangement uses TRBV5-5 and TRBJ2-5; TRBD1 matches at 7 bases. V lost 0 bases to trimming and J lost 5 bases; unmatched junction nucleotides: 7. From germline, CDR1 is SGHKS and CDR2 YYEKEE (reference sequence). The CDR3 covers 15 residues. CDR3 sequence reads: CASSLDRGLFETQYF. The CDR3 region has the DNA TGTGCCAGCAGCTTGGATAGGGGGCTGTTTGAGACCCAGTACTTC.

The genes are TRBV7-9 and TRBJ2-5, with 12 bases lining up with TRBD1. The germline CDR1 and CDR2 sequences are SEHNR and FQNEAQ (reference sequence). J lost 5 bases, V lost 3 bases, and 4 bases had no gene match. This CDR3 contains 15 residues. CDR3 in amino acids: CASSFGTGGLETQYF. The DNA for the CDR3 is TGTGCCAGCAGCTTCGGGACAGGGGGCCTGGAGACCCAGTACTTC. Combining the CDR3 with reference TRBV7-9 and TRBJ2-5 gives the whole variable domain DTGVSQNPRHKITKRGQNVTFRCDPISEHNRLYWYRQTLGQGPEFLTYFQNEAQLEKSRLLSDRFSAERPKGSFSTLEIQRTEQGDSAMYLCASSFGTGGLETQYFGPGTRLLVL.

J is TRBJ2-3 and V is TRBV25-1; TRBD2 is a possible D gene (6 bases). The CDR3 is 15 residues long. CDR1 and CDR2 from the germline V gene are MGHDK and SYGVNS. V gave up 6 bases and J gave up 0 bases, with 13 bases separating them. Here the CDR3 DNA reads TGTGCCAGCAGCCCTGGGGGGTCCAGCACAGATACGCAGTATTTT. Translated, it gives CASSPGGSSTDTQYF. Combining the CDR3 with reference TRBV25-1 and TRBJ2-3 gives the whole variable domain EADIYQTPRYLVIGTGKKITLECSQTMGHDKMYWYQQDPGMELHLIHYSYGVNSTEKGDLSSESTVSRIRTEHFPLTLESARPSHTSQYLCASSPGGSSTDTQYFGPGTRLTVL.

V is TRBV6-1 and J is TRBJ1-4, with a possible D match to TRBD1 (6 bases). Germline V gene lookup returns CDR1 MNHNS and CDR2 SASEGT. CDR3 size: 15 residues. V shed 4 bases and J shed 2 bases, with 11 bases lying between them. CDR3 in amino acids: CASSVYRDTNEKLFF. The DNA of the CDR3 is TGTGCCAGCAGTGTTTACAGGGACACTAATGAAAAACTGTTTTTT.

This chain links TRBV6-6 with TRBJ2-3; D gene unclear. The germline CDR1 and CDR2 sequences are MNHNY and SVGAGI (reference sequence). The V gene lost 4 bases and the J gene lost 7 bases, with 21 bases spanning the gap. This CDR3 is 16 amino acids long. The CDR3 loop reads CASSSGLAGVWYTQYF. DNA for the CDR3: TGTGCCAGCAGTTCTGGATTAGCTGGCGTTTGGTATACGCAGTATTTT.